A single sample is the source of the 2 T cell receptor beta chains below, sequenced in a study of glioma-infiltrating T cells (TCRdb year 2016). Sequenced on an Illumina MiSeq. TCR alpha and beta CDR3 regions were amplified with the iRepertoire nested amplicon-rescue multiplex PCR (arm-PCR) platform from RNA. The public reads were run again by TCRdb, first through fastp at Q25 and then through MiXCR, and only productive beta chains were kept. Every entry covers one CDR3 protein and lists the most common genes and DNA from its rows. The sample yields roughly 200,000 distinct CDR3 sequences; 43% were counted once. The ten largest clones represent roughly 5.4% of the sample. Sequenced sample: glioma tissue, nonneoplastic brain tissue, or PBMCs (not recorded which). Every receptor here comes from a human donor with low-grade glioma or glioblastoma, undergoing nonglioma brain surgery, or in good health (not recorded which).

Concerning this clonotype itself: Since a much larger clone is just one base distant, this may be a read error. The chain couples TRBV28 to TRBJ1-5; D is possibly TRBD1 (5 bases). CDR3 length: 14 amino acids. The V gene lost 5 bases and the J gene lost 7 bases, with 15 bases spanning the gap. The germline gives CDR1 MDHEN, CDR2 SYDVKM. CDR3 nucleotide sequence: TGTGCCAGCAGTATATCCCAGGGCGGCCAGCCCCAGCATTTT. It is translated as CASSISQGGQPQHF.

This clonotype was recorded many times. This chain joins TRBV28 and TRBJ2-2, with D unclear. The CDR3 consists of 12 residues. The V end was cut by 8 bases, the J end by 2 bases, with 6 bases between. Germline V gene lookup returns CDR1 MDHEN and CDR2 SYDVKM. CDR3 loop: CASALNTGELFF. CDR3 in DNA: TGTGCCAGCGCTCTAAACACCGGGGAGCTGTTTTTT.